The 19 T cell receptor beta chains below were found in one sample sequenced in a study of blood T cell repertoires in COVID-19. TCRdb's copy holds only in-frame clones and misses some; the assay was immunoSEQ multiplex PCR. The sample lists approximately 250,000 clones, around 83% occurring once. Source material: peripheral blood. These receptors all come from a woman between 40 and 55 years old who had recovered from COVID-19.

The rearrangement uses TRBV6-5 and TRBJ2-5; D perhaps matches TRBD1 (5 bases). The CDR3 consists of 11 residues. Trimming cost V 9 bases and J 4 bases, with 9 bases left between them. Germline assignment: CDR1 MNHEY and CDR2 SVGAGI. The CDR3 DNA is TGTGCCAGTCAGGGTCGAGAGACCCAGTACTTC. Translating it yields CASQGRETQYF.

The rearrangement joins TRBV28 to TRBJ1-6; TRBD1 agrees at 8 bases. Germline V gene data show CDR1 as MDHEN and CDR2 as SYDVKM. The CDR3 runs to 16 residues. J gave up 7 bases and V 1 base, and 6 bases lay outside the gene matches. CDR3 loop: CASSLSGQARNSPLHF. In DNA, the CDR3 is TGTGCCAGCAGTTTATCGGGACAGGCGCGCAATTCACCCCTCCACTTT.

This rearrangement joins TRBV28 to TRBJ1-2; D uncertain. Germline CDR1 MDHEN, CDR2 SYDVKM. Trimming removed 1 base at V and 2 bases at J, with 11 bases between. CDR3 length: 15 amino acids. The DNA for the CDR3 is TGTGCCAGCAGTTTATTGGTTCCAGGAAACTATGGCTACACCTTC. It encodes CASSLLVPGNYGYTF.

This sequence joins TRBV30 and TRBJ1-6; a weak D match, TRBD1 (5 bases). The V gene's germline CDR1 is GTSNPN and CDR2 SVGIG (reference sequence). Trimming shortened V by 4 bases and J by 7 bases, and 14 bases separated the two germline ends. This CDR3 is built from 14 residues. The CDR3 loop reads CAWKFAGRNSPLHF. As DNA, the CDR3 is TGTGCCTGGAAGTTTGCAGGGCGGAATTCACCCCTCCACTTT.

Notes on this clone: Other nucleotide sequences from this sample produce the same CDR3. The chain links TRBV5-1 to TRBJ1-5, with a weak D call TRBD1 (5 bases). Germline V gene data show CDR1 as SGHRS and CDR2 as YFSETQ. This CDR3 has 15 residues. V lost 0 bases and J 0 bases, leaving 7 bases between the germline ends. The DNA for the CDR3 is TGCGCCAGCAGCTTGGCAGGGAATAGCAATCAGCCCCAGCATTTT. It codes for CASSLAGNSNQPQHF. The full variable domain, in which reference TRBV5-1 and TRBJ1-5 provide the parts outside the CDR3, is KAGVTQTPRYLIKTRGQQVTLSCSPISGHRSVSWYQQTPGQGLQFLFEYFSETQRNKGNFPGRFSGRQFSNSRSEMNVSTLELGDSALYLCASSLAGNSNQPQHFGDGTRLSIL.

The V and J genes are TRBV20-1 and TRBJ2-7; TRBD1 might be the D (5 bases). V gave up 3 bases and J gave up 3 bases, with 18 bases separating them. The CDR3 length is 15 residues. Germline values: CDR1 DFQATT, CDR2 SNEGSKA (reference sequence). The CDR3 protein is CSASTTGTAVYEQYF. DNA of the CDR3: TGCAGTGCTAGTACAACAGGTACTGCAGTCTACGAGCAGTACTTC.

J is TRBJ2-7 and V is TRBV4-1; 8 nucleotides agree with TRBD2. There are 16 residues in the CDR3. Germline CDR1 and CDR2: MGHRA and YSYEKL. The trim removed 0 bases at V and 2 bases at J, leaving 6 bases unmatched. The CDR3 DNA sequence: TGCGCCAGCAGCCAAGATATTAGCGGGGCCCCCTACGAGCAGTACTTC. Protein sequence: CASSQDISGAPYEQYF.

A few counts support this clone. This specimen includes other DNA sequences encoding the same CDR3. The rearrangement links TRBV3-1 (or the pseudogene TRBV3-2) to TRBJ1-1; no clear D. The CDR3 spans 13 residues. Trimming took off 3 bases at V and 0 bases at J, with 5 bases between the two ends. The germline CDR1 and CDR2 sequences are LGHDT and YNNKEL (reference sequence). The CDR3 here is CASSQAMNTEAFF. Written as DNA, the CDR3 is TGTGCCAGCAGCCAGGCCATGAACACTGAAGCTTTCTTT.

The rearrangement uses TRBV6-5 and TRBJ1-1, with D possibly TRBD1 on 5 matching bases. CDR1 is MNHEY and CDR2 is SVGAGI in the germline V gene. The V gene lost 8 bases and the J gene lost 6 bases, with 19 bases spanning the gap. The CDR3 extends over 14 amino acids. The DNA of the CDR3 is TGTGCCAGCCAGTCAATTGGGGGGATGGCTGAAGCTTTCTTT. This sequence encodes CASQSIGGMAEAFF.

This chain links TRBV10-3 with TRBJ2-5; TRBD1 is a possible D gene (5 bases). Trimming shortened V by 10 bases and J by 1 base, and 13 bases separated the two germline ends. Germline CDR1 reads ENHRY; CDR2 reads SYGVKD. There are 13 residues in the CDR3. DNA of the CDR3: TGTGCCACAAGAGACAGAATCCAAGAGACCCAGTACTTC. Translating gives CATRDRIQETQYF.

CDR3 coding DNA: TGTGCCAGCCAAGCCGCCCTTCACCGGGACAGGGCCCAAGAGACCCAGTACTTC. Encoded protein: CASQAALHRDRAQETQYF. The chain uses TRBV28 and TRBJ2-5, with TRBD1 matching 9 bases. V shed 8 bases and J 1 base; nucleotides not matched to a gene: 17. CDR3 length: 18 residues. Germline V gives CDR1 MDHEN, CDR2 SYDVKM.

V and J are TRBV2 and TRBJ1-6; TRBD1 aligns across 8 bases. Trimming removed 6 bases from V and 7 bases from J; junction bases left unmatched: 5. The CDR3 has 14 residues. In germline, CDR1 is SNHLY, CDR2 FYNNEI. CDR3 in DNA: TGTGCCAGCAGCAGGACAGGGAGGAATTCACCCCTCCACTTT. Protein sequence: CASSRTGRNSPLHF.

The V call is TRBV5-4, the J call TRBJ1-2; 8 bases map to TRBD1. CDR3 length equals 12 residues. J gave up 8 bases and V 4 bases, and 4 bases lay outside the gene matches. Germline loops: CDR1 SGHNT, CDR2 YYREEE (reference sequence). CDR3: CASSPDRDGYTF. Written as DNA, the CDR3 is TGTGCCAGCAGCCCGGACAGGGACGGCTACACCTTC.

The gene calls are TRBV5-1 and TRBJ2-7, with 12 bases that match TRBD1. The CDR3 is 15 residues long. V shed 3 bases, J shed 6 bases, and the junction held 7 bases outside the gene matches. CDR1 and CDR2 from the germline V gene are SGHRS and YFSETQ. The CDR3 loop reads CASSSLGTGGIEQYF. CDR3 bases: TGCGCCAGCAGCTCCTTGGGGACAGGGGGCATCGAGCAGTACTTC.

The rearrangement links TRBV9 to TRBJ2-7; D not resolved. V was trimmed by 4 bases and J by 0 bases, leaving 8 bases between them. The CDR3 spans 13 residues. Germline loops: CDR1 SGDLS, CDR2 YYNGEE. The DNA for the CDR3 is TGTGCCAGCAGCCCCAGAGGCTCCTACGAGCAGTACTTC. Amino acids: CASSPRGSYEQYF.

V gene TRBV9 combines with J gene TRBJ2-2; 8 bases line up with TRBD1. Per the germline V gene, CDR1 is SGDLS and CDR2 is YYNGEE. After removal of 6 bases from V and 4 bases from J, the junction contained 14 bases not matched to a gene. The CDR3 spans 17 residues. CDR3 sequence (DNA): TGTGCCAGCAACCGACCCGACAGGGGCTTTAGCACCGGGGAGCTGTTTTTT. Amino acids: CASNRPDRGFSTGELFF.

The V gene is TRBV25-1, the J gene TRBJ2-7; weak D call: TRBD1 (6 bases). Germline lookup yields CDR1 MGHDK and CDR2 SYGVNS. The CDR3 has 13 amino acids. Trimming removed 5 bases from V and 3 bases from J, with 11 bases in between. The CDR3 region has the DNA TGTGCCAGCAGTCAAACAGGGTTCTACGAGCAGTACTTC. Amino acids: CASSQTGFYEQYF.

This chain joins TRBV28 and TRBJ1-2, with D possibly being TRBD1 (6 bases). The CDR3 sequence is 16 residues long. V lost 6 bases and J lost 5, with 22 bases in between. Germline V gene sequence: CDR1 MDHEN, CDR2 SYDVKM. For the CDR3, the DNA is TGTGCCAGCAGCCGGATGCGGACAGAGCTACAATATGGCTACACCTTC. This gives the protein CASSRMRTELQYGYTF.

The chain links TRBV28 to TRBJ1-4, with a weak D call TRBD1 (6 bases). The CDR3 is made up of 14 amino acids. V was shortened by 5 bases and J by 8 bases, with 15 bases between the two germline ends. Germline V lookup: CDR1 MDHEN, CDR2 SYDVKM. The CDR3 spells CASSDGTTPEKLFF. The CDR3 DNA reads as TGTGCCAGCAGTGACGGGACAACCCCCGAAAAACTGTTTTTT. The full variable domain, its missing parts supplied by reference TRBV28 and TRBJ1-4, is DVKVTQSSRYLVKRTGEKVFLECVQDMDHENMFWYRQDPGLGLRLIYFSYDVKMKEKGDIPEGYSVSREKKERFSLILESASTNQTSMYLCASSDGTTPEKLFFGSGTQLSVL.